This T cell receptor (beta chain) was identified in a study of esophageal squamous cell carcinoma under preoperative chemotherapy. Study-wide results and limits: Clonal contraction, more than amplification, hit abundant clones after paclitaxel-nedaplatin. After treatment, tumor-infiltrating lymphocytes apparently came partly from blood T cells.

TCRdb recomputed calls from the PCR reads with MiXCR, one row per CDR3 protein. The profile covers approximately 20,000 distinct CDR3 sequences, with under 60% appearing a single time and 25% to 30% taken by the ten largest. Germline V gene data show CDR1 as SGHTA and CDR2 as FQGNSA. The CDR3 extends over 14 amino acids. V lost 1 base and J lost 6, with 11 bases in between. Time point of the sample: after preoperative PTX-NDP chemotherapy. This clonotype was seen only a few times. Its antigen is as yet unknown. This clonotype originated in a human donor with esophageal squamous cell carcinoma. The donor label of this sample is uncertain. The specimen was collected from a patient given preoperative chemotherapy. This chain uses TRBV7-2 with TRBJ2-3, with D unclear. The CDR3 DNA sequence: TGTGCCAGCAGCTTAGTGGCTGTAGGGGATACGCAGTATTTT. This codes for CASSLVAVGDTQYF. The full variable domain, its missing parts supplied by reference TRBV7-2 and TRBJ2-3, is GAGVSQSPSNKVTEKGKDVELRCDPISGHTALYWYRQSLGQGLEFLIYFQGNSAPDKSGLPSDRFSAERTGGSVSTLTIQRTQQEDSAVYLCASSLVAVGDTQYFGPGTRLTVL.